Below are 5 T cell receptor beta chains sequenced from a single sample in a study of OX40 agonist ivuxolimab in advanced cancers. Here immunoSEQ multiplex PCR was the method, and the copy in TCRdb shows in-frame clones only, minus some. The top ten hold over 8.5% of the sample, which has some 86,000 clones, approximately 94% seen once. Sequencing was performed on CD4+ or CD8+ T cells sorted from blood, taken in a trial of the OX40 agonist ivuxolimab. These receptors were taken from an adult with an advanced solid tumor such as melanoma, head and neck, liver or kidney cancer.

The J gene is TRBJ1-2, the V gene TRBV4-3, with D maybe TRBD1 (5 bases). This CDR3 has 15 amino acids. Trimming removed 0 bases from V and 4 bases from J, with 12 bases in between. From germline, CDR1 is LGHNA and CDR2 YSLEER. The CDR3 DNA reads as TGCGCCAGCAGCCAAGAAACGAGGGACGTCTATGGCTACACCTTC. Translated, it gives CASSQETRDVYGYTF.

The chain is built from TRBV7-6 and TRBJ2-7; TRBD2 aligns across 9 bases. This CDR3 is 18 amino acids long. Trimming took 1 base from V and 0 from J; bases not matched to a gene: 10. Per the germline V gene, CDR1 is SGHVS and CDR2 is FNYEAQ. The CDR3 reads CASSLEPGAGGISYEQYF. The CDR3 nucleotides read TGTGCCAGCAGCTTAGAGCCGGGAGCGGGAGGTATCTCCTACGAGCAGTACTTC.

This rearrangement joins TRBV27 to TRBJ2-1; D may be TRBD2 (6 bases). CDR3 length equals 15 residues. The V end lost 5 bases, the J end lost 0 bases, and 11 bases lay between the germline ends. Germline V lookup: CDR1 MNHEY, CDR2 SMNVEV (reference sequence). The CDR3 reads CASSLIGSSYNEQFF. The CDR3 DNA reads TGTGCCAGCAGTCTAATCGGGAGCTCCTACAATGAGCAGTTCTTC.

This clone appeared a few times. V is TRBV7-8 and J is TRBJ2-7; D possibly corresponds to TRBD2 (5 bases). Deletions cut 1 base from V and 1 base from J, with 11 bases between. Germline V gene data show CDR1 as SGHVS and CDR2 as FQNEAQ. This CDR3 is built from 15 residues. The CDR3 spells CASSLGGIPSYEQYF. Here the CDR3 DNA reads TGTGCCAGCAGCTTAGGAGGGATACCTTCCTACGAGCAGTACTTC.

With regard to this clone: Relative to the germline gene, one junction end is altered; a read error may explain this. This chain joins TRBV6-5 and TRBJ2-1; D is possibly TRBD2 (5 bases). The CDR3 consists of 12 residues. Germline V lookup: CDR1 MNHEY, CDR2 SVGAGI. The CDR3 here is CASSYSGVAWLF. CDR3 nucleotides: TGTGCCAGCAGTTACTCGGGCGTAGCGTGGCTCTTC.